This entry lists 23 T cell receptor beta chains sequenced from one sample in a study of T cells in Graves' hyperthyroidism and ophthalmopathy. The TCR beta CDR3 regions underwent amplification using RNA transcripts as the source. TCR CDR3 underwent first-round RT-PCR with the HTBI primer set. TCRdb processed the multiplex PCR reads anew with MiXCR; each CDR3 protein has one entry. The sample has fewer than 850,000 distinct CDR3 sequences, around 16% seen once. Sequenced material: blood. These receptors were collected from a man over 45 with Graves' hyperthyroidism.

This clonotype was seen at least ten times. The V gene is TRBV7-3, the J gene TRBJ2-5, with 16 bases that match TRBD2. There are 19 residues in the CDR3. Per the germline V gene, CDR1 is SGHTA and CDR2 is FQGTGA. V lost 2 bases, J lost 5 bases, and 11 bases stayed unmatched. The CDR3, as DNA: TGTGCCAGCAGCTTATACGGGACTAGCGGGAGGGCCTTATTGGAGACCCAGTACTTC. It codes for CASSLYGTSGRALLETQYF. The variable domain in full, completed from reference TRBV7-3 and TRBJ2-5, reads GAGVSQTPSNKVTEKGKYVELRCDPISGHTALYWYRQSLGQGPEFLIYFQGTGAADDSGLPNDRFFAVRPEGSVSTLKIQRTERGDSAVYLCASSLYGTSGRALLETQYFGPGTRLLVL.

This clonotype has more than one count but fewer than ten. This chain connects TRBV10-1 to TRBJ1-3; D remains ambiguous. The CDR3 is 14 residues long. Trimming took off 7 bases at V and 0 bases at J, with 10 bases between the two ends. Germline V gene lookup returns CDR1 WNHNN and CDR2 SYGVQD (reference sequence). The CDR3 region has the DNA TGCGCCAGCAATTCACCGAGCTCTGGAAACACCATATATTTT. It is translated as CASNSPSSGNTIYF.

The rearrangement joins TRBV13 to TRBJ2-1; 7 bases are a match to TRBD2. The CDR3 is 13 residues long. Per the germline V gene, CDR1 is PRHDT and CDR2 is FYEKMQ (reference sequence). With 5 bases clipped from V and 8 bases from J, the junction kept 6 bases outside the gene matches. The CDR3 DNA sequence: TGTGCCAGCAGCCGCCCGGGAGGCGATGAGCAGTTCTTC. Protein product: CASSRPGGDEQFF.

The rearrangement links TRBV4-2 to TRBJ2-1; TRBD2 aligns across 10 bases. V lost 4 bases, J lost 0 bases, and 6 bases stayed unmatched. Per germline, CDR1 LGHNA and CDR2 YNFKEQ. The CDR3 runs 17 residues. The CDR3 bases are TGTGCCAGCAGCCTACATACTAGCGGGACCTCCTACAATGAGCAGTTCTTC. Its protein is CASSLHTSGTSYNEQFF.

The chain is built from TRBV7-9 and TRBJ2-3, with a tentative D call TRBD2 (5 bases). Per the germline V gene, CDR1 is SEHNR and CDR2 is FQNEAQ (reference sequence). The V gene lost 6 bases and the J gene lost 0 bases, with 13 bases spanning the gap. This CDR3 contains 15 residues. This CDR3 reads CASSIRRESTDTQYF. Written as DNA, the CDR3 is TGTGCCAGCAGTATCCGACGGGAAAGCACAGATACGCAGTATTTT.

This clonotype was picked up a small number of times. The chain has TRBV6-1 and TRBJ2-7; 13 nucleotides agree with TRBD2. The trim removed 5 bases at V and 1 base at J, leaving 5 bases unmatched. Germline loops: CDR1 MNHNS, CDR2 SASEGT. CDR3 length equals 16 residues. CDR3 sequence reads: CASSLLGLAGSYEQYF. The DNA of the CDR3 is TGTGCCAGCAGTTTGTTGGGACTAGCGGGATCCTACGAGCAGTACTTC.

This chain links TRBV15 with TRBJ2-1, with 7 bases lining up with TRBD2. CDR3 size: 14 residues. Losses at the gene ends were 8 bases for V and 0 bases for J; bases not matched to a gene: 4. Germline V gene data show CDR1 as LNHNV and CDR2 as YYDKDF (reference sequence). CDR3 region: CATGEGFSYNEQFF. The CDR3 DNA reads TGTGCCACCGGGGAGGGGTTCTCCTACAATGAGCAGTTCTTC.

This clonotype showed up many times. The chain couples TRBV7-8 to TRBJ2-5, with D maybe TRBD1 (5 bases). Germline V CDR1 and CDR2: SGHVS, FQNEAQ. This CDR3 is built from 13 residues. Trimming left V 3 bases short and J 3 bases short, with 8 bases between. CDR3 DNA sequence: TGTGCCAGCAGCTTTTTCAGGGAAGAGACCCAGTACTTC. Translating gives CASSFFREETQYF. Looking up the rest from reference TRBV7-8 and TRBJ2-5 gives the full variable domain: GAGVSQSPRYKVAKRGQDVALRCDPISGHVSLFWYQQALGQGPEFLTYFQNEAQLDKSGLPSDRFFAERPEGSVSTLKIQRTQQEDSAVYLCASSFFREETQYFGPGTRLLVL.

This clonotype was detected only a few times. V is TRBV27 and J is TRBJ2-4; D tentatively fits TRBD1 or TRBD2 (5 bases each). The CDR3 sequence is 13 residues long. V lost 7 bases to trimming and J lost 3 bases, with 10 bases between them. Germline CDR1 and CDR2: MNHEY and SMNVEV (reference sequence). The CDR3: CASTGTDKNIQYF. The CDR3 nucleotides read TGTGCCAGCACCGGGACCGACAAAAACATTCAGTACTTC.

This clonotype was counted at least ten times. The V and J genes are TRBV11-2 and TRBJ1-3; possibly TRBD1 for D (6 bases). With 6 bases removed from V and 4 bases from J, the gap between germline ends came to 16 bases. CDR1 SGHAT and CDR2 FQNNGV come from the germline V gene. The CDR3 extends over 15 amino acids. Here the CDR3 reads CASSETGTGGNTIYF. The CDR3 nucleotides read TGTGCCAGCAGTGAAACAGGGACGGGGGGAAACACCATATATTTT. The full variable domain, its missing parts supplied by reference TRBV11-2 and TRBJ1-3, is EAGVAQSPRYKIIEKRQSVAFWCNPISGHATLYWYQQILGQGPKLLIQFQNNGVVDDSQLPKDRFSAERLKGVDSTLKIQPAKLEDSAVYLCASSETGTGGNTIYFGEGSWLTVV.

This clonotype was recorded a few times. The chain is built from TRBV12-5 and TRBJ2-3, with a possible D match to TRBD2 (5 bases). There are 17 residues in the CDR3. Germline V lookup: CDR1 LGHNT, CDR2 FRNRAP. V was pared by 6 bases and J by 0 bases, with 19 bases between. The CDR3 DNA follows: TGTGCTAGTGGCAACACTTCAGGAGGTCCTAGCACAGATACGCAGTATTTT. It specifies CASGNTSGGPSTDTQYF. The whole variable domain, remainder taken from reference TRBV12-5 and TRBJ2-3, is DARVTQTPRHKVTEMGQEVTMRCQPILGHNTVFWYRQTMMQGLELLAYFRNRAPLDDSGMPKDRFSAEMPDATLATLKIQPSEPRDSAVYFCASGNTSGGPSTDTQYFGPGTRLTVL.

In its sample, this clonotype was seen many times. V usage is TRBV29-1 and J usage is TRBJ2-7; TRBD1 agrees at 10 bases. CDR3 length: 12 residues. Looked up from germline, CDR1 is SQVTM and CDR2 is ANQGSEA. The V gene end was trimmed by 7 bases and the J gene end by 8 bases; junction bases not matched to a gene: 8. CDR3 protein: CSAGQGSAKQYF. CDR3 nucleotides: TGCAGCGCGGGACAGGGGTCGGCCAAGCAGTACTTC.

CDR3 residues: CASSFLQGVGNTIYF. The DNA of the CDR3 is TGTGCCAGCAGTTTCCTACAGGGAGTAGGAAACACCATATATTTT. This chain connects TRBV28 to TRBJ1-3; possible D gene TRBD1, 6 bases. The V end lost 3 bases, the J end lost 4 bases, and 13 bases lay between the germline ends. This CDR3 comprises 15 residues. Germline CDR1 MDHEN, CDR2 SYDVKM.

The chain joins TRBV2 to TRBJ2-1; the D gene could be TRBD1 or TRBD2 (5 bases each). This CDR3 comprises 15 residues. Germline CDR1 reads SNHLY; CDR2 reads FYNNEI. Trimming pared 3 bases from V and 4 bases from J, leaving 13 bases between. The CDR3 spells CASSDEGYVYNEQFF. The CDR3, as DNA: TGTGCCAGCAGTGATGAGGGGTATGTGTACAATGAGCAGTTCTTC.

V gene TRBV24-1 combines with J gene TRBJ2-3; tentatively, D is TRBD1 (5 bases). Germline loops: CDR1 KGHDR, CDR2 SFDVKD. Trimming cost V 4 bases and J 4 bases, with 17 bases left between them. The CDR3 has 16 residues. The CDR3 loop is CATSDRRVNNPDTQYF. The DNA of the CDR3 is TGTGCCACCAGTGACCGCAGGGTTAACAATCCAGATACGCAGTATTTT.

Only a few counts were recorded for this clonotype. The chain is built from TRBV29-1 and TRBJ2-1; 10 nucleotides agree with TRBD2. The CDR3 runs to 13 residues. The J segment lost 10 bases and the V segment lost 1 base, leaving 4 bases of the junction unmatched. CDR1 SQVTM and CDR2 ANQGSEA come from the germline V gene. CDR3 loop: CSVEASGRGEQFF. In nucleotides, the CDR3 is TGCAGCGTTGAAGCTAGCGGGAGAGGCGAGCAGTTCTTC.

Points on this clonotype: One end of the junction fails to match germline, which may point to a read error. This sequence joins TRBV4-1 and TRBJ1-1; D gene ambiguous. The CDR3 length is 15 residues. CDR1 and CDR2 from the germline V gene are MGHRA and YSYEKL. Here the CDR3 reads CASSQDTSMNTEAFF. The CDR3 DNA follows: TGCGCTAGCAGCCAAGATACTTCGATGAACACTGAAGCTTTCTTT.

In its sample, this clonotype was seen many times. This rearrangement joins TRBV3-1 to TRBJ1-1; D possibly corresponds to TRBD1 (6 bases). This CDR3 has 14 residues. Trimming cost V 7 bases and J 4 bases, with 16 bases left between them. Germline lookup yields CDR1 LGHDT and CDR2 YNNKEL (reference sequence). The CDR3 coding sequence is TGTGCCAGCACTGCAGGCAGGGGACGCACTGAAGCTTTCTTT. Protein: CASTAGRGRTEAFF.

About this clonotype: A much bigger clone sits one base away, suggesting this may be a read error. The V and J genes are TRBV2 and TRBJ1-5, with D possibly matching TRBD1 (5 bases). CDR3 length: 13 amino acids. Germline-derived CDR1 and CDR2 are SNHLY and FYNNEI. CDR3: CASKPGLYQRQHF. The CDR3 region has the DNA TGTGCCAGCAAACCGGGACTCTATCAGCGCCAGCATTTT.

This clonotype has ten or more counts. The chain recombines TRBV11-2 with TRBJ2-5; the D is unclear. Trimming stripped 6 bases from V and 5 bases from J, with 13 bases between. Germline V gene sequence: CDR1 SGHAT, CDR2 FQNNGV. CDR3 length: 13 residues. The CDR3 DNA is TGTGCCAGCAGGTCACCGAGATTGGAGACCCAGTACTTC. This encodes CASRSPRLETQYF.

This clonotype was picked up many times. The chain combines TRBV6-2 or TRBV6-3 with TRBJ1-1; a possible D gene is TRBD1 (5 bases). This CDR3 comprises 14 residues. V was cut by 7 bases and J by 1 base, with 13 bases left in between. Germline CDR1 is MNHEY and CDR2 is SVGEGT. In DNA form, the CDR3 reads TGTGCCAGCACAACCTGGGGGACGAACACTGAAGCTTTCTTT. Its translation: CASTTWGTNTEAFF.

The sample holds many counts of this clonotype. This rearrangement joins TRBV2 to TRBJ2-7; D call uncertain. CDR3 size: 13 residues. V was pared by 6 bases and J by 2 bases, with 11 bases between. Germline loops: CDR1 SNHLY, CDR2 FYNNEI. The CDR3 DNA reads as TGTGCCAGCAGCGCTCAAAGTACCTACGAGCAGTACTTC. It yields the protein CASSAQSTYEQYF.

The CDR3 region is CATRESRDSNNQPQHF. CDR3 coding DNA: TGTGCCACCCGGGAATCAAGGGACAGCAACAATCAGCCCCAGCATTTT. The chain uses TRBV15 and TRBJ1-5; TRBD1 aligns across 7 bases. CDR1 and CDR2 (germline): LNHNV, YYDKDF (reference sequence). Losses at the gene ends were 8 bases for V and 3 bases for J; bases not matched to a gene: 13. This CDR3 spans 16 amino acids.